This TCR beta chain was identified in a study of T cell responses to AZD1222 COVID-19 vaccine. The overall study: Whether given at about 4 or about 12 weeks, second doses were pooled. Notes on the study in general: It was only after the peak T cell response that any repertoires were sampled. Spike-specific TCR depth and breadth grew after two AZD1222 doses.

Germline lookup yields CDR1 MGHRA and CDR2 YSYEKL. The V and J ends lost 0 bases and 4 bases respectively, with 12 bases between them. This CDR3 has 16 residues. The table came from immunoSEQ multiplex PCR; TCRdb's copy has only in-frame clones and leaves some out. The data hold some 150,000 clones, with 94% observed a single time. Points on this clone: The antigen remains undetermined.

The chain is built from TRBV4-1 and TRBJ1-4; D gene ambiguous. This receptor was obtained from an adult in good health. Here the sequenced sample was peripheral blood, taken on day 0 of AZD1222 vaccination. This chain's CDR3 is CASSQEPGLGNEKLFF. CDR3 sequence (DNA): TGCGCCAGCAGCCAAGAACCCGGGCTGGGTAATGAAAAACTGTTTTTT.